This T cell receptor beta chain was sequenced during a study of CD8 T cells in ankylosing spondylitis. This CDR3 spans 13 amino acids. Germline CDR1 reads SGHTA; CDR2 reads FQGNSA. V gave up 5 bases and J gave up 2 bases, with 9 bases separating them. This clonotype was detected ten times or more. Its antigen is unidentified. Generation of TCR beta libraries employed quantitative 5'-RACE incorporating molecular barcodes. Each CDR3 protein gets one entry after TCRdb re-called the 5' RACE reads with MiXCR. This table holds some 120,000 distinct CDR3 sequences, 12% to 15% found once. Study-level results: Significant enrichment of disease-linked clones was reportedly seen in matched ankylosing spondylitis synovial fluid. In peripheral blood, disease-linked CD8+ clones occurred at relatively low frequencies. Ankylosing spondylitis blood seemed to carry a telltale TCR beta motif made of under 10 highly homologous variants.

The clonotype was recovered from a female donor with ankylosing spondylitis or in good health (not recorded which). The chain couples TRBV7-2 to TRBJ1-1; perhaps TRBD1 as D (5 bases). Sequenced sample: blood, either unsorted or a sorted T cell fraction (not recorded which). The CDR3: CASSADRNTEAFF. The CDR3 DNA is TGTGCCAGCAGCGCCGACAGAAACACTGAAGCTTTCTTT.